The present entry profiles one T cell receptor beta chain with its context. The antigen is undetermined. A much larger clone differs by one base, so this may be a read error. The data are from a study of lymphopenia after photon versus proton radiotherapy. TCRdb's copy holds only in-frame clones and misses some; the assay was immunoSEQ multiplex PCR. The data contain about 30,000 clones, about 87% of them seen just once; the ten biggest clones take up more than 40%. Whole-study results and caveats: Better survival with proton therapy was suggested as possible, not demonstrated. Relative stability marked proton patients; photon patients lost diversity and naive cells. Post-nadir diversity loss with photons came from oligoclonal expansion, particularly CD8+ Temra cells. Post-nadir TCR diversity decline inversely tracked overall survival among those who died.

Material: peripheral blood, obtained from a patient treated with proton-based radiotherapy. The clonotype originates from an older woman with cholangiocarcinoma. Some clones in this sample may be carry-over from other donors' samples.

CDR3 in DNA: TGTGCCAGCAGCTTGGTCGTAGCGGGTCTAAACAATGAGCAGTTCTTC. Its protein is CASSLVVAGLNNEQFF. The rearrangement uses TRBV5-8 and TRBJ2-1; 7 bases align to TRBD2. Germline V lookup: CDR1 SGHTS, CDR2 YDEGEE. After removal of 0 bases from V and 5 bases from J, the junction contained 8 bases not matched to a gene. The CDR3 loop spans 16 amino acids.